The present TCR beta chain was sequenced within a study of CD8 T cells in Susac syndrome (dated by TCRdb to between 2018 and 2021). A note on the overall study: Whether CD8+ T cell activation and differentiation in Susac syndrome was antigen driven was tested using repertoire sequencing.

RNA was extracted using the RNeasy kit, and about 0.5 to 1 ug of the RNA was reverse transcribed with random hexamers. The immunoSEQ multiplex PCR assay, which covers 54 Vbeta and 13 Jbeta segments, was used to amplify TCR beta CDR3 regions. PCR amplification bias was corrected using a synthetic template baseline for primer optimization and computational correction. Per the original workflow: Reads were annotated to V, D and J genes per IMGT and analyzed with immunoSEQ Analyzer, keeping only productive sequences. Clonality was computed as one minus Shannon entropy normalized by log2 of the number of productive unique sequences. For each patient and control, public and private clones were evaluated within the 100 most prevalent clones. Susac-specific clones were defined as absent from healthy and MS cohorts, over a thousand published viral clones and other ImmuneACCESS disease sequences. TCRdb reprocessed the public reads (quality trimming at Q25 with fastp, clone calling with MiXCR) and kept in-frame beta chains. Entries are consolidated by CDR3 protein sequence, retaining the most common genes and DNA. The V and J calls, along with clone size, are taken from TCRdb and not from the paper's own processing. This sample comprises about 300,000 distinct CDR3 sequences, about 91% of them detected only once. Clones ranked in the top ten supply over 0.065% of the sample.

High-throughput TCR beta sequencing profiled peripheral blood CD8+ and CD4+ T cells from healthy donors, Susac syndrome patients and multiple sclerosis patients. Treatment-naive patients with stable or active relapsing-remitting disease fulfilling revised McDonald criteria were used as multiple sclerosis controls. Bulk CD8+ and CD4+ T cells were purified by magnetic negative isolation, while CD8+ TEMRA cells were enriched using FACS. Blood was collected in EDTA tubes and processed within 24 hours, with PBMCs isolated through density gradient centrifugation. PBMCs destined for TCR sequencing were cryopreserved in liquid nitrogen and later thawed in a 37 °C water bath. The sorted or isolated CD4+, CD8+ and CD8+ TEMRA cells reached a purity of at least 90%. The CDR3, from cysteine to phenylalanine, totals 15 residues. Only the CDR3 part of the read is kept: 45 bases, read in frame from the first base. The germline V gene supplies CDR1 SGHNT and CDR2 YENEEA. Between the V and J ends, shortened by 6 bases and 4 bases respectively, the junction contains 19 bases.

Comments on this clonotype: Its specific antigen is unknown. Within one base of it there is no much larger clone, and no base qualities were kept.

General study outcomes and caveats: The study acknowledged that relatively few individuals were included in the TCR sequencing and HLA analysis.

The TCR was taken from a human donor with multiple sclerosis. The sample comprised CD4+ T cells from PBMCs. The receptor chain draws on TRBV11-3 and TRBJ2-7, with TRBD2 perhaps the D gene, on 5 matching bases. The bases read TGTGCCAGCAGTCCGAGACTCGCCGGGGTTTACGAGCAGTACTTC. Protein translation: CASSPRLAGVYEQYF.